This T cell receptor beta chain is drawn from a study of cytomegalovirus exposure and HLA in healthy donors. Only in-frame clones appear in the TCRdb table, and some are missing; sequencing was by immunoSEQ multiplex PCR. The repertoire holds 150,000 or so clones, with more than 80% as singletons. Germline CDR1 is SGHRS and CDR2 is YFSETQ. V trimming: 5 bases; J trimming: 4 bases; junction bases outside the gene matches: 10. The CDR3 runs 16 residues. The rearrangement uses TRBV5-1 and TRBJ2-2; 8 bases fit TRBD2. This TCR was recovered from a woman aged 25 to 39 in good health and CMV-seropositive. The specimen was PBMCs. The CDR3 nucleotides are TGCGCCAGCAGTATCTTGAGCGGGAGCGGCACCGGGGAGCTGTTTTTT. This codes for CASSILSGSGTGELFF.